This T cell receptor (beta chain) was captured by sequencing in a study of shared clonotypes between healthy human individuals. Study-wide context: There were three CD4 naive, three CD4 memory, two CD8 naive and one CD8 memory plates per donor.

Germline V gene sequence: CDR1 SGHDT, CDR2 YYEEEE. J gave up 8 bases and V 3 bases, and 24 bases lay outside the gene matches. The CDR3 runs to 19 residues. Clones were read by immunoSEQ multiplex PCR, and TCRdb kept only the in-frame ones, dropping some. Among about 870,000 clones listed, roughly 92% were seen once. Naive CD8 cells lacked CD45RO and underwent positive selection for CCR7, leaving out terminally differentiated effector memory CD45RA+ cells. The sequencing input was naive CD8+ T cells sorted from blood. The chain combines TRBV5-6 with TRBJ2-5, with TRBD2 identical over 8 bases. This TCR was recovered from a man aged 30-40 years in good health. CDR3 residues: CASSSSLSGASGPRGTQYF. The CDR3 nucleotides read TGTGCCAGCAGCTCCTCCCTAAGTGGTGCTAGCGGGCCTCGGGGTACCCAGTACTTC. Looking up the rest from reference TRBV5-6 and TRBJ2-5 gives the full variable domain: DAGVTQSPTHLIKTRGQQVTLRCSPKSGHDTVSWYQQALGQGPQFIFQYYEEEERQRGNFPDRFSGHQFPNYSSELNVNALLLGDSALYLCASSSSLSGASGPRGTQYFGPGTRLLVL.